These 3 T cell receptor beta chains were all obtained from the same sample, sequenced in a study of blood T cell repertoires in COVID-19 (dated by TCRdb to about 2020). The library was built by means of the immunoSEQ multiplex PCR assay. Here the immuneACCESS table is served through TCRdb, limited to in-frame sequences with V and J called. Missing clones are a known gap in these copies; in checked studies unresolved V genes cover under half, and the rest lacks a known reason. In all, the sample holds more than 200,000 clones, and roughly 82% of those were seen once. The top ten clones comprise 4.5% to 5% of the sample. Material: peripheral blood. These receptors were obtained from a woman over 75 with active or convalescent COVID-19.

The chain is built from TRBV5-6 and TRBJ2-1; 9 bases map to TRBD1. Germline V CDR1 and CDR2: SGHDT, YYEEEE. CDR3 length equals 16 residues. V shed 1 base and J 6 bases; nucleotides not matched to a gene: 8. The CDR3 region has the DNA TGTGCCAGCAGCTTGCCGGGACAGGGAGCAATCAATGAGCAGTTCTTC. Amino acid sequence: CASSLPGQGAINEQFF.

V is TRBV21-1 and J is TRBJ1-2. TRBV21-1 is recorded as a pseudogene. This CDR3 spans 14 amino acids. For the CDR3, the DNA is TGTGCCAGCAGCAATGGGGGAGGGGACTATGGCTACACCTTC. Its translation: CASSNGGGDYGYTF.

The chain employs TRBV6-5 and TRBJ1-3, with D perhaps matching TRBD1 (6 bases). The V gene lost 4 bases and the J gene lost 4 bases, with 14 bases spanning the gap. The germline V gene has CDR1 MNHEY and CDR2 SVGAGI. This CDR3 has 15 amino acids. The CDR3 DNA sequence: TGTGCCAGCAGTTCCGGCGGGGGGCTAGGAAACACCATATATTTT. Protein product: CASSSGGGLGNTIYF.